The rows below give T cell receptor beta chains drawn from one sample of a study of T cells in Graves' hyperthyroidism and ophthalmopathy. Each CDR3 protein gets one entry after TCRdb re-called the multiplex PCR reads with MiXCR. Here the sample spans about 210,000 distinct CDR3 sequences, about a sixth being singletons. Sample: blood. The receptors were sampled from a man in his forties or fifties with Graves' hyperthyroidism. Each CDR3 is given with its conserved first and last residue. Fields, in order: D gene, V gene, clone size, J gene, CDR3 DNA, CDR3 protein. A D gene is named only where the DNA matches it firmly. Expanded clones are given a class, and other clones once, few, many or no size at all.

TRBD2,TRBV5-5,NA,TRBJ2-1,TGTGCCAGCAGCTTGGTGGGAGGGCCCTTTGATGAGCAGTTCTTC,CASSLVGGPFDEQFF
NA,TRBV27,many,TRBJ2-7,TGTGCCAGCAGTCCAAGGGCCACTGCGGGCGAGCAGTACTTC,CASSPRATAGEQYF
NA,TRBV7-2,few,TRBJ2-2,TGTGCCAGCAGCTTATTAGGCCAGGGAAACACCGGGGAGCTGTTTTTT,CASSLLGQGNTGELFF
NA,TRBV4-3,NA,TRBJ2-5,TGCGCCAGCAGCCAAGTGGGGCGAGGACAAGAGACCCAGTACTTC,CASSQVGRGQETQYF
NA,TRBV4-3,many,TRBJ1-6,TGCGCCAGCAGCCAAGATGACAGCTCACCCCTCCACTTT,CASSQDDSSPLHF
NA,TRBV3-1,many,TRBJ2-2,TGTGCCAGCAGCCACGCTGGGGAGCTGTTTTTT,CASSHAGELFF
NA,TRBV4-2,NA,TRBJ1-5,TGTGCCAGCAGCCAAGTAAAAGGGCCTGATCAGCCCCAGCATTTT,CASSQVKGPDQPQHF
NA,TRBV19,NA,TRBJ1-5,TGTGCCAGCGGCTTAGTAGTAGGGACTGAGAATCAACCCCAGCATTTT,CASGLVVGTENQPQHF
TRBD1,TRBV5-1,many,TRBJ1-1,TGCGCCAGCAGCTGGACAGGGGGCACTGAAGCTTTCTTT,CASSWTGGTEAFF
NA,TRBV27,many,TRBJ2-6,TGTGCCAGCAGTTTATCGATCGGGTACTCTGGGGCCAACGTCCTGACTTTC,CASSLSIGYSGANVLTF
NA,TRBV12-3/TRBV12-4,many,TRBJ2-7,TGTGCCAGCAGTTTTGGTCAGTACCTCTACGAGCAGTACTTC,CASSFGQYLYEQYF
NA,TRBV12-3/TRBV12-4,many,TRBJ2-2,TGTGCCAGCAGTCCGAGGGGGGTCCCCACCGGGGAGCTGTTTTTT,CASSPRGVPTGELFF
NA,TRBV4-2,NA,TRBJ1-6,TGTGCCAGCAGCCTCCAGCCGGGACATCTCTATAATTCACCCCTCCACTTT,CASSLQPGHLYNSPLHF
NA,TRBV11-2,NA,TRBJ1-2,TGTGCCAGCAGCACCCGTCTTTCCGGCCCGTGGGGCTACACCTTC,CASSTRLSGPWGYTF
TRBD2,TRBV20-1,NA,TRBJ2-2,TGCAGTGTTCGGACTAGCGGGGGGCTTAACACCGGGGAGCTGTTTTTT,CSVRTSGGLNTGELFF
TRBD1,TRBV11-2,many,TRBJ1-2,TGTGCCAGCAGCTTAGTAGCAGGACAGGGGGCTGGCTACACCTTC,CASSLVAGQGAGYTF
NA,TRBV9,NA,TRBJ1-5,TGTGCCAGCAGCGTTACGGGGGATAGCAATCAGCCCCAGCATTTT,CASSVTGDSNQPQHF
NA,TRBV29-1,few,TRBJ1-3,TGCAGCGCCCGGGAGGGAAACACCATATATTTT,CSAREGNTIYF
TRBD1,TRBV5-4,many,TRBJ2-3,TGTGCCAGCAGCAAACAGGGGTCCGATACGCAGTATTTT,CASSKQGSDTQYF
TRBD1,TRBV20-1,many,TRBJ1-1,TGCAGTGCTTCAGGGGGCGTAAACACTGAAGCTTTCTTT,CSASGGVNTEAFF
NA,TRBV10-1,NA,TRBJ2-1,TGCGCCAGCAGTGAGTCCCCGGGGGTCTACAATGAGCAGTTCTTC,CASSESPGVYNEQFF
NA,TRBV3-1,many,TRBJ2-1,TGTGCCAGCAGGAACAGGGATGAGCAGTTCTTC,CASRNRDEQFF
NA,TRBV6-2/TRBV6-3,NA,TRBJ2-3,TGTGCCAGCAGGGTAACAGGGACTGCAGATACGCAGTATTTT,CASRVTGTADTQYF
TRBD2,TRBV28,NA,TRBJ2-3,TGTGCCAGCAGTTTTACGGCGGGGGGGCAAGATACGCAGTATTTT,CASSFTAGGQDTQYF
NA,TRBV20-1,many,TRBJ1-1,TGCAGTGCTAGAACTTTGAACACTGAAGCTTTCTTT,CSARTLNTEAFF
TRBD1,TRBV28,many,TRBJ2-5,TGTGCCAGCAGTCTCCCCGGGACAGGGAAGACCCAGTACTTC,CASSLPGTGKTQYF
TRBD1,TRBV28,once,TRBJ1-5,TGTGCCAGCAGTGACTACAGGGGAAACAATCAGCCCCAGCATTTT,CASSDYRGNNQPQHF
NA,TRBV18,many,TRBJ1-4,TGTGCCAGCTCACCCGGACTGTATGAAAAACTGTTTTTT,CASSPGLYEKLFF
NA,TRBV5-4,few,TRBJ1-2,TGTGCCAGCAGCGAGGGCCGTAACAGGGATGGCTACACCTTC,CASSEGRNRDGYTF
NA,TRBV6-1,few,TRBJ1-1,TGTGCCAGCAGCGACAGGAGATCTGGCGTTTTCTTT,CASSDRRSGVFF
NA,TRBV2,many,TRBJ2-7,TGTGCCAGCAGTGAAGCCCCGCAGGGGAAGTACTTC,CASSEAPQGKYF
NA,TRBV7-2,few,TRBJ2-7,TGTGCCAGCAGCTTTACGTTTTCCCACGAGCAGTACTTC,CASSFTFSHEQYF
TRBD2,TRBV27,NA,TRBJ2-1,TGTGCCAGCCGCAGGTGGCTGACTAGCGGGAGGGTTAGTGACAATGAGCAGTTCTTC,CASRRWLTSGRVSDNEQFF
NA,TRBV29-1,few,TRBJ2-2,TGCAGCGTTGAAAGTTTAGGGGTGGGGACCGGGGAGCTGTTTTTT,CSVESLGVGTGELFF
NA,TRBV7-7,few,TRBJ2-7,TGTGCTAGCAGCATCAGGGGGGGGAAGGAGCAGTACTTC,CASSIRGGKEQYF
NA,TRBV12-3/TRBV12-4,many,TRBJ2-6,TGTGCCAGCAGTTTAGACGTGCCTCCGAGGGGGGCCAACGTCCTGACTTTC,CASSLDVPPRGANVLTF
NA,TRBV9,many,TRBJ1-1,TGTGCCAGCAGCGTATTCTTAGTATCGGGGGCTGAAGCTTTCTTT,CASSVFLVSGAEAFF
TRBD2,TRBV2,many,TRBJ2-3,TGTGCCACCCAGACTAGCGGGGGCACAGATACGCAGTATTTT,CATQTSGGTDTQYF
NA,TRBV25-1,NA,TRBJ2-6,TGTGCCAGCAGTGAATCGGGTTATTACTCTGGGGCCAACGTCCTGACTTTC,CASSESGYYSGANVLTF
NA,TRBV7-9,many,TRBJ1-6,TGTGCCAGCAGCTCGCCTGGGGTTGGTTCACCCCTCCACTTT,CASSSPGVGSPLHF
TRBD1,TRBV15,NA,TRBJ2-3,TGTGCCACCAGCAGGACAGGGGGATTCGCAGATACGCAGTATTTT,CATSRTGGFADTQYF
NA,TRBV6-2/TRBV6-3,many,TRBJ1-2,TGTGCCAGCAGGAGGCCGGGACGCAGGAATGGCTACACCTTC,CASRRPGRRNGYTF
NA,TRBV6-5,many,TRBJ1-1,TGTGCCAGCAGTTACGGCGGGAACGCTGAAGCTTTCTTT,CASSYGGNAEAFF
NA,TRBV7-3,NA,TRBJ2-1,TGTGCCAGCAGCCAAAGGACGGAGGGTGAGCAGTTCTTC,CASSQRTEGEQFF